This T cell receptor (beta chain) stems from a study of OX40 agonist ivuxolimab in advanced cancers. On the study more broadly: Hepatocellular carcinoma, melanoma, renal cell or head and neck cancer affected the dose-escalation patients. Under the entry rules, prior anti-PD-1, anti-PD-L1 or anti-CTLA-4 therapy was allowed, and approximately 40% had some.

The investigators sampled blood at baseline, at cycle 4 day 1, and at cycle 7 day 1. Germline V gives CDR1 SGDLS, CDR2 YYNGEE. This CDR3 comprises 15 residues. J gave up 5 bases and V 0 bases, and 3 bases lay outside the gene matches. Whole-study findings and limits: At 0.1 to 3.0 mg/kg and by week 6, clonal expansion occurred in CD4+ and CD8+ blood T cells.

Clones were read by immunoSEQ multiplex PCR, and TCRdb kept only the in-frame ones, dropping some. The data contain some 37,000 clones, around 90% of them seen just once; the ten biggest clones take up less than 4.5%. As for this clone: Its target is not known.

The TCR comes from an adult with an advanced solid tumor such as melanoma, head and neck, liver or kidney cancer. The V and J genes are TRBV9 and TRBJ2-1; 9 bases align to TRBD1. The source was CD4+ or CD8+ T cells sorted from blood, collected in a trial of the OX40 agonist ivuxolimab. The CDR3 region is CASSVGGQGNNEQFF. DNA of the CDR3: TGTGCCAGCAGCGTAGGGGGACAGGGAAACAATGAGCAGTTCTTC.